What follows is one T cell receptor beta chain and its context. The antigen is unknown. These data come from a study of cytomegalovirus exposure and HLA in healthy donors. Study background: Genetic ancestry analysis placed 81% of the roughly 400 donors that were genotyped in the Caucasian-associated cluster. Study findings and constraints: In a later analysis, TCR beta V- and J-gene trimming showed a link to a missense DCLRE1C variant.

The CDR3 runs 14 residues. Germline loops: CDR1 PRHDT, CDR2 FYEKMQ (reference sequence). The V and J ends lost 10 bases and 7 bases, in that order; junction bases with no gene match: 7. The PCR used 60 Vbeta and 13 Jbeta primers. Profiling relied on immunoSEQ multiplex PCR, and the TCRdb table lists in-frame clones only, not all of them. The table includes about 160,000 clones, approximately 86% detected once. The receptor comes from a woman aged 18-29 years in good health and CMV-seronegative. Material: PBMCs. The genes are TRBV13 and TRBJ2-1; 13 bases are shared with TRBD2. CDR3 amino acids: CATPRTSGGNEQFF. The CDR3, as DNA: TGTGCCACCCCACGGACTAGCGGGGGAAATGAGCAGTTCTTC. The full variable domain, its missing parts supplied by reference TRBV13 and TRBJ2-1, is AAGVIQSPRHLIKEKRETATLKCYPIPRHDTVYWYQQGPGQDPQFLISFYEKMQSDKGSIPDRFSAQQFSDYHSELNMSSLELGDSALYFCATPRTSGGNEQFFGPGTRLTVL.